These 27 T cell receptor beta chains originate from one sample sequenced in a study of blood T cell repertoires in COVID-19. The table came from immunoSEQ multiplex PCR; TCRdb's copy has only in-frame clones and leaves some out. The sample has roughly 230,000 clones, 70% to 90% seen once. The sample taken for sequencing was peripheral blood. The receptors were gathered from a human donor in a cohort sampled during active COVID-19.

The chain links TRBV6-5 to TRBJ1-4, with 7 bases that match TRBD1. CDR3 size: 14 residues. The germline CDR1 and CDR2 sequences are MNHEY and SVGAGI. J was trimmed by 7 bases and V by 6 bases; bases with no gene match: 8. DNA of the CDR3: TGTGCCAGCAGGGAGGGACAGTATAGTGAAAAACTGTTTTTT. Translation: CASREGQYSEKLFF.

This chain uses TRBV11-2 with TRBJ2-7; 8 nucleotides agree with TRBD2. The CDR3 extends over 15 amino acids. The germline V gene encodes CDR1 SGHAT and CDR2 FQNNGV. The V segment lost 5 bases and the J segment 3 bases; nucleotides outside the gene matches: 9. This CDR3 reads CASSARQRGNYEQYF. The CDR3 bases are TGTGCCAGCAGCGCGCGGCAGCGGGGGAACTACGAGCAGTACTTC.

V and J are TRBV7-2 and TRBJ1-5, with 7 bases identical to TRBD1. V trimming: 1 base; J trimming: 6 bases; junction bases outside the gene matches: 6. Germline V gene data show CDR1 as SGHTA and CDR2 as FQGNSA. The CDR3 is 15 residues long. The CDR3 protein is CASSLGDRVGQPQHF. The CDR3 DNA reads as TGTGCCAGCAGCTTAGGCGACAGGGTGGGTCAGCCCCAGCATTTT.

This clone was observed once. The CDR3 DNA reads as TGTGCCAGCAGCAAACGACTAGCGGGAGAAGTGGATGAGCAGTTCTTC. Protein product: CASSKRLAGEVDEQFF. The rearrangement joins TRBV4-2 to TRBJ2-1; 12 positions match TRBD2. The length of the CDR3 is 16 residues. Trimming cost V 5 bases and J 8 bases; bases outside gene matches: 10. The germline V gene encodes CDR1 LGHNA and CDR2 YNFKEQ.

V and J are TRBV4-3 and TRBJ2-2; 14 bases match TRBD2. The CDR3 totals 16 residues. Germline V gives CDR1 LGHNA, CDR2 YSLEER. The V and J ends lost 5 bases and 9 bases, in that order; junction bases with no gene match: 8. The CDR3 is CASSEGLAGAPRELFF. CDR3 DNA sequence: TGCGCCAGCAGCGAGGGACTAGCGGGGGCCCCCAGGGAGCTGTTTTTT.

The chain employs TRBV4-2 and TRBJ2-1; 7 positions match TRBD2. CDR1 LGHNA and CDR2 YNFKEQ come from the germline V gene. V was clipped by 1 base and J by 1 base; unmatched bases: 1. The CDR3 contains 15 residues. CDR3 coding DNA: TGTGCCAGCAGCCAAGGAGCGGGGTCCTACAATGAGCAGTTCTTC. This encodes CASSQGAGSYNEQFF.

This clone came up once. The chain is built from TRBV7-9 and TRBJ2-7, with D perhaps matching TRBD2 (6 bases). CDR1 is SEHNR, CDR2 FQNEAQ, per germline (reference sequence). V lost 4 bases and J lost 3, with 16 bases in between. The CDR3 has 15 residues. CDR3 loop: CASSSLEGGIYEQYF. In DNA, the CDR3 is TGTGCCAGCAGCTCCCTAGAGGGAGGTATCTACGAGCAGTACTTC. The entire variable domain, with the rest obtained from reference TRBV7-9 and TRBJ2-7, is as follows: DTGVSQNPRHKITKRGQNVTFRCDPISEHNRLYWYRQTLGQGPEFLTYFQNEAQLEKSRLLSDRFSAERPKGSFSTLEIQRTEQGDSAMYLCASSSLEGGIYEQYFGPGTRLTVT.

The rearrangement uses TRBV19 and TRBJ2-7; D is perhaps TRBD1 (5 bases). V dropped 5 bases and J dropped 4 bases, with 9 bases sitting between them. Per the germline V gene, CDR1 is LNHDA and CDR2 is SQIVND (reference sequence). CDR3 size: 12 residues. For the CDR3, the DNA is TGTGCCAGTAGTGCTCCAGGGTACGAGCAGTACTTC. Its translation: CASSAPGYEQYF.

The chain employs TRBV25-1 and TRBJ2-7; tentatively, D is TRBD2 (6 bases). The germline V gene has CDR1 MGHDK and CDR2 SYGVNS. V was clipped by 4 bases and J by 5 bases, with 18 bases between them. This CDR3 is built from 15 residues. The CDR3 nucleotides read TGTGCCAGCAGTGCGAATAACCGGGACTCTGACGAGCAGTACTTC. Its protein is CASSANNRDSDEQYF.

The chain carries TRBV28 and TRBJ2-7; D perhaps matches TRBD1 (6 bases). Germline lookup yields CDR1 MDHEN and CDR2 SYDVKM. The CDR3 runs 15 residues. The V gene lost 6 bases and the J gene lost 2 bases, with 17 bases spanning the gap. The CDR3 loop is CASRSTGTPTYEQYF. Written as DNA, the CDR3 is TGTGCCAGCAGATCGACCGGGACACCGACCTACGAGCAGTACTTC.

CDR3 residues: CASSQGPQGGSTEAFF. The DNA of the CDR3 is TGCGCCAGCAGCCAAGGTCCTCAGGGAGGATCCACTGAAGCTTTCTTT. The chain combines TRBV4-3 with TRBJ1-1; TRBD1 might be the D (5 bases). Germline V gives CDR1 LGHNA, CDR2 YSLEER. Trimming cost V 1 base and J 4 bases, with 16 bases left between them. The length of the CDR3 is 16 residues.

The gene calls are TRBV6-5 and TRBJ1-5; perhaps TRBD1 as D (5 bases). Germline lookup yields CDR1 MNHEY and CDR2 SVGAGI. The CDR3 is made up of 12 amino acids. Deletions cut 6 bases from V and 3 bases from J, with 6 bases between. CDR3 in DNA: TGTGCCAGCAGAGGGGTCAATCAGCCCCAGCATTTT. Translation gives CASRGVNQPQHF.

V gene TRBV6-2 or TRBV6-3 combines with J gene TRBJ1-2, with TRBD1 matching 8 bases. CDR1 is MNHEY and CDR2 is SVGEGT in the germline V gene. V shed 4 bases and J 4 bases; nucleotides not matched to a gene: 8. The CDR3 has 15 amino acids. This CDR3 is CASSFRTGSRYGYTF. The CDR3 DNA reads TGTGCCAGCAGTTTCCGGACAGGGTCTCGCTATGGCTACACCTTC.

This chain links TRBV7-2 with TRBJ1-3; possibly TRBD1 for D (5 bases). This CDR3 region has 16 residues. Trimming took 4 bases from V and 2 from J, leaving 15 bases between them. The germline gives CDR1 SGHTA, CDR2 FQGNSA. CDR3 in amino acids: CASSWQTVLPGNTIYF. DNA of the CDR3: TGTGCCAGCAGCTGGCAGACAGTACTCCCTGGAAACACCATATATTTT. Supplemented by reference TRBV7-2 and TRBJ1-3, the full variable domain reads GAGVSQSPSNKVTEKGKDVELRCDPISGHTALYWYRQSLGQGLEFLIYFQGNSAPDKSGLPSDRFSAERTGGSVSTLTIQRTQQEDSAVYLCASSWQTVLPGNTIYFGEGSWLTVV.

This clone was counted many times. The chain is built from TRBV9 and TRBJ1-1, with D perhaps TRBD1 (6 bases). The V gene lost 2 bases and the J gene lost 4 bases, with 15 bases spanning the gap. Germline CDR1 is SGDLS and CDR2 is YYNGEE. The CDR3 is 15 amino acids. Written as DNA, the CDR3 is TGTGCCAGCAGCGTGAGCGGGGGGGCCGGCACTGAAGCTTTCTTT. Translating it yields CASSVSGGAGTEAFF.

V usage is TRBV7-8 and J usage is TRBJ2-1, with 10 bases that match TRBD2. V dropped 7 bases and J dropped 2; count of bases not matched to a gene: 5. Germline CDR1 and CDR2: SGHVS and FQNEAQ. The CDR3 sequence is 15 residues long. This CDR3 reads CASTISGGAYNEQFF. Written as DNA, the CDR3 is TGTGCCAGCACCATAAGCGGGGGGGCCTACAATGAGCAGTTCTTC.

V is TRBV5-4 and J is TRBJ1-1, with D possibly being TRBD1 (5 bases). Germline loops: CDR1 SGHNT, CDR2 YYREEE (reference sequence). This CDR3 is 14 amino acids long. V was trimmed by 1 base and J by 6 bases, leaving 13 bases between them. As DNA, the CDR3 is TGTGCCAGCAGCTTGAGTCAGGGCACCCCTGAAGCTTTCTTT. Translated: CASSLSQGTPEAFF. The whole variable domain, filled in from reference TRBV5-4 and TRBJ1-1, reads ETGVTQSPTHLIKTRGQQVTLRCSSQSGHNTVSWYQQALGQGPQFIFQYYREEENGRGNFPPRFSGLQFPNYSSELNVNALELDDSALYLCASSLSQGTPEAFFGQGTRLTVV.

The chain joins TRBV4-3 to TRBJ1-2, with TRBD1 matching over 9 bases. The germline CDR1 and CDR2 sequences are LGHNA and YSLEER. The junction had 10 bases not matched to a gene; V was cut back by 1 base and J by 7 bases. This CDR3 is 16 amino acids long. The CDR3 DNA follows: TGCGCCAGCAGCCAAGTCCTACAGGGGGCGGGAGGTGGCTACACCTTC. It codes for CASSQVLQGAGGGYTF.

The CDR3 nucleotides read TGTGCCTGGGAGACAGGGGGCTCCTATAATTCACCCCTCCACTTT. It specifies CAWETGGSYNSPLHF. The V and J genes are TRBV30 and TRBJ1-6; 9 bases line up with TRBD1. Germline-derived CDR1 and CDR2 are GTSNPN and SVGIG (reference sequence). There are 15 residues in the CDR3. The J segment lost 0 bases and the V segment lost 5 bases, leaving 2 bases of the junction unmatched.

CDR3 sequence (DNA): TGTGCCAGCAGTTTCGGGATTCGAGGGAGGGCCCAAAATGAGCAGTTCTTC. This encodes CASSFGIRGRAQNEQFF. V usage is TRBV28 and J usage is TRBJ2-1, with 7 positions matching TRBD2. From germline, CDR1 is MDHEN and CDR2 SYDVKM. V lost 3 bases and J lost 7; bases outside the gene matches: 15. This CDR3 comprises 17 residues.

In DNA, the CDR3 is TGCGCCAGTCAGACAGGGTCTGACTATGGCTACACCTTC. It encodes CASQTGSDYGYTF. V and J are TRBV5-1 and TRBJ1-2; TRBD1 matches at 7 bases. The CDR3 spans 13 residues. J lost 3 bases, V lost 8 bases, and 7 bases had no gene match. Per germline, CDR1 SGHRS and CDR2 YFSETQ.

This chain uses TRBV9 with TRBJ1-5, with 8 bases fitting TRBD1. V was clipped by 1 base and J by 6 bases; unmatched bases: 3. The CDR3 extends over 14 amino acids. Germline lookup yields CDR1 SGDLS and CDR2 YYNGEE. CDR3 nucleotides: TGTGCCAGCAGCGTACACAGGGGGGGTCAGCCCCAGCATTTT. Residues: CASSVHRGGQPQHF.

This clone was observed a handful of times. The chain uses TRBV13 and TRBJ2-1, with TRBD2 matching over 14 bases. CDR1 and CDR2 (germline): PRHDT, FYEKMQ (reference sequence). There are 16 residues in the CDR3. V shed 5 bases and J 7 bases; nucleotides not matched to a gene: 7. CDR3 in amino acids: CASSLRLAGGWNEQFF. The CDR3 nucleotides read TGTGCCAGCAGCCTGAGACTAGCGGGAGGGTGGAATGAGCAGTTCTTC. Full variable domain (remainder filled in from reference TRBV13 and TRBJ2-1): AAGVIQSPRHLIKEKRETATLKCYPIPRHDTVYWYQQGPGQDPQFLISFYEKMQSDKGSIPDRFSAQQFSDYHSELNMSSLELGDSALYFCASSLRLAGGWNEQFFGPGTRLTVL.

J is TRBJ1-4 and V is TRBV2; 9 bases agree with TRBD1. V was pared by 5 bases and J by 0 bases, with 7 bases of the junction left unmatched. The CDR3 contains 17 residues. CDR1 and CDR2 from the germline V gene are SNHLY and FYNNEI. The CDR3 loop reads CASSPGQGQPTNEKLFF. The CDR3, as DNA: TGTGCCAGCAGTCCGGGACAGGGCCAACCAACTAATGAAAAACTGTTTTTT.

V and J are TRBV4-3 and TRBJ1-3; the D gene is possibly TRBD1 (5 bases). The germline V gene has CDR1 LGHNA and CDR2 YSLEER. The CDR3 is 18 residues long. V shed 0 bases and J shed 0 bases, with 15 bases lying between them. The CDR3 bases are TGCGCCAGCAGCCAAGATTCGGGGGGTCTCGACTCTGGAAACACCATATATTTT. Translating it yields CASSQDSGGLDSGNTIYF.

The V and J genes are TRBV12-3 or TRBV12-4 and TRBJ1-6; 7 bases line up with TRBD1. V lost 2 bases to trimming and J lost 9 bases; unmatched junction nucleotides: 1. CDR3 size: 13 residues. The CDR3 DNA reads as TGTGCCAGCAGTTTAAGGGACAGTTCACCCCTCCACTTT. The encoded protein is CASSLRDSSPLHF.

The chain has TRBV5-4 and TRBJ1-2; tentatively, D is TRBD1 (5 bases). Deletions cut 2 bases from V and 8 bases from J, with 10 bases between. Germline CDR1 is SGHNT and CDR2 is YYREEE (reference sequence). The CDR3 consists of 12 residues. The CDR3 DNA reads TGTGCCAGCAGCTTCGACAGAGGCGGCTACACCTTC. Protein sequence: CASSFDRGGYTF. The full variable domain, rest sourced from reference TRBV5-4 and TRBJ1-2, is ETGVTQSPTHLIKTRGQQVTLRCSSQSGHNTVSWYQQALGQGPQFIFQYYREEENGRGNFPPRFSGLQFPNYSSELNVNALELDDSALYLCASSFDRGGYTFGSGTRLTVV.